The 27 T cell receptor beta chains in this list originate from one sample, sequenced in a study of naive and memory T cell subsets. The beta constant-region primer was an equimolar mix of two oligonucleotides covering TRBC1 and TRBC2. Ligated cDNA was amplified by four rounds of PCR with nested alpha and beta constant-region primers and SP2. TCRdb reprocessed the UMI-ligation and nested PCR reads via MiXCR and lists one record per CDR3 protein. The table records tens of thousands of distinct CDR3 sequences, about 10% of them present only once. Material for sequencing was central memory CD8+ T cells from blood. The source of these receptors is a human donor in good health.

The chain joins TRBV4-1 to TRBJ2-7; D is unclear. Germline V gene sequence: CDR1 MGHRA, CDR2 YSYEKL. The CDR3 is 15 residues long. Trimming cost V 1 base and J 2 bases, with 12 bases left between them. The CDR3 DNA is TGCGCCAGCAGCCAAGTCGGTACAGAGACCTACGAGCAGTACTTC. Its translation is CASSQVGTETYEQYF.

This clonotype was recorded many times. This chain joins TRBV23-1 and TRBJ1-5; D uncertain. TRBV23-1 is an ORF; its function is uncertain. V shed 6 bases and J shed 6 bases, with 9 bases lying between them. The CDR3 runs 12 residues. DNA for the CDR3: TGCGCCAGCAGCCCTCCGGTTCAGCCCCAGCATTTT. Protein: CASSPPVQPQHF.

This clonotype turned up a few times. This sequence joins TRBV16 and TRBJ2-3, with D possibly matching TRBD2 (6 bases). Germline V gene sequence: CDR1 KGHSY, CDR2 FQNENV. This CDR3 contains 15 residues. Trimming cost V 2 bases and J 4 bases, with 13 bases left between them. The CDR3 region is CASSQRDLYSDTQYF. CDR3 bases: TGTGCCAGCAGCCAACGGGACTTATACTCAGATACGCAGTATTTT.

The CDR3 DNA follows: TGTGCCAGCAGTCCACATCACGGTAGGGAGCAGTTCTTC. Translation: CASSPHHGREQFF. The V gene is TRBV27, the J gene TRBJ2-1; D unresolved. Trimming shortened V by 5 bases and J by 10 bases, and 15 bases separated the two germline ends. CDR1 and CDR2 (germline): MNHEY, SMNVEV (reference sequence). The CDR3 spans 13 residues.

In this sample, this clonotype turned up many times. The rearrangement uses TRBV28 and TRBJ2-7, with no clear D. V was clipped by 3 bases and J by 3 bases, with 6 bases between them. Germline-derived CDR1 and CDR2 are MDHEN and SYDVKM. The CDR3 contains 12 residues. The CDR3 sequence is CASSFDSYEQYF. CDR3 DNA: TGTGCCAGCAGTTTTGATAGCTACGAGCAGTACTTC. Full variable domain (outside the CDR3, taken from reference TRBV28 and TRBJ2-7): DVKVTQSSRYLVKRTGEKVFLECVQDMDHENMFWYRQDPGLGLRLIYFSYDVKMKEKGDIPEGYSVSREKKERFSLILESASTNQTSMYLCASSFDSYEQYFGPGTRLTVT.

This clonotype was counted a few times. The J gene is TRBJ1-4, the V gene TRBV6-1, with D hard to call. In germline, CDR1 is MNHNS, CDR2 SASEGT. This CDR3 has 14 residues. Trimming stripped 1 base from V and 5 bases from J, with 8 bases between. CDR3 amino acids: CASSEGSENEKLFF. CDR3 bases: TGTGCCAGCAGTGAAGGGTCAGAGAATGAAAAACTGTTTTTT.

The rearrangement joins TRBV7-9 to TRBJ2-1, with unresolved D. Germline V gives CDR1 SEHNR, CDR2 FQNEAQ (reference sequence). Trimming took 1 base from V and 8 from J, leaving 6 bases between them. There are 12 residues in the CDR3. CDR3 sequence reads: CASSLVSYEQFF. CDR3 coding DNA: TGTGCCAGCAGCTTAGTCTCCTATGAGCAGTTCTTC.

The V call is TRBV6-6, the J call TRBJ2-7; TRBD2 is a possible D gene (7 bases). Germline lookup yields CDR1 MNHNY and CDR2 SVGAGI (reference sequence). The CDR3 runs 15 residues. V lost 7 bases to trimming and J lost 3 bases, with 19 bases between them. The CDR3 sequence: CASTMKGEGGYEQYF. The CDR3 DNA is TGTGCCAGCACTATGAAGGGGGAGGGGGGCTACGAGCAGTACTTC.

This chain connects TRBV7-9 to TRBJ2-7; D is unclear. The V gene's germline CDR1 is SEHNR and CDR2 FQNEAQ (reference sequence). V shed 3 bases and J shed 0 bases, with 9 bases lying between them. The CDR3 extends over 14 amino acids. The CDR3 DNA reads as TGTGCCAGCAGCTTGGCAGATAGCTCCTACGAGCAGTACTTC. It codes for CASSLADSSYEQYF. The full variable domain, rest sourced from reference TRBV7-9 and TRBJ2-7, is DTGVSQNPRHKITKRGQNVTFRCDPISEHNRLYWYRQTLGQGPEFLTYFQNEAQLEKSRLLSDRFSAERPKGSFSTLEIQRTEQGDSAMYLCASSLADSSYEQYFGPGTRLTVT.

This clonotype was seen many times. V gene TRBV4-2 combines with J gene TRBJ2-7; perhaps D is TRBD1 or TRBD2 (7 bases each). CDR1 and CDR2 (germline): LGHNA, YNFKEQ. Trimming took off 0 bases at V and 6 bases at J, with 18 bases between the two ends. This CDR3 has 16 residues. The CDR3 region is CASSQDGEGAPSEQYF. The CDR3 nucleotides are TGTGCCAGCAGCCAAGATGGGGAGGGGGCGCCGAGCGAGCAGTACTTC.

This clonotype has more than one count but fewer than ten. The rearrangement links TRBV27 to TRBJ1-2; tentative D call: TRBD1 (5 bases). V lost 1 base and J 4 bases, leaving 10 bases between the germline ends. Germline-derived CDR1 and CDR2 are MNHEY and SMNVEV (reference sequence). This CDR3 is built from 14 residues. CDR3 nucleotide sequence: TGTGCCAGCAGTTTATTTCCAGGGAGCTATGGCTACACCTTC. Translating gives CASSLFPGSYGYTF.

The CDR3, as DNA: TGTGCCAGCAGCCCAGCCCGACCGGGACTAGCGGGGGCCCCTACGGAGCAGTACTTC. Protein sequence: CASSPARPGLAGAPTEQYF. The chain has TRBV11-2 and TRBJ2-7; 14 nucleotides align to TRBD2. The CDR3 consists of 19 residues. Germline loops: CDR1 SGHAT, CDR2 FQNNGV. V lost 5 bases and J lost 7; bases outside the gene matches: 19.

This clonotype has more than one count but fewer than ten. J is TRBJ2-3 and V is TRBV4-1, with 9 bases lining up with TRBD2. Germline V CDR1 and CDR2: MGHRA, YSYEKL. The CDR3 runs 16 residues. With V trimmed by 1 base and J by 4 bases, 6 bases remained unmatched. The CDR3 coding sequence is TGCGCCAGCAGCCAAGTAGGAGTAGCGGGAGCAGATACGCAGTATTTT. Translated, it gives CASSQVGVAGADTQYF.

The table lists this clonotype with many counts. The chain recombines TRBV6-6 with TRBJ2-4; the match to TRBD1 covers 10 bases. The V gene end was trimmed by 0 bases and the J gene end by 13 bases; junction bases not matched to a gene: 6. In germline, CDR1 is MNHNY, CDR2 SVGAGI (reference sequence). The CDR3 spans 14 residues. The CDR3 DNA sequence: TGTGCCAGCAGTTACTCCGTTGACAGGGGGCGACAGTACTTC. Translating gives CASSYSVDRGRQYF.

The sample holds many counts of this clonotype. V gene TRBV5-4 combines with J gene TRBJ2-3; D is unclear. Trimming left V 0 bases short and J 4 bases short, with 3 bases between. The CDR3 extends over 12 amino acids. In germline, CDR1 is SGHNT, CDR2 YYREEE (reference sequence). The CDR3 is CASSLAADTQYF. In DNA, the CDR3 is TGTGCCAGCAGCTTGGCCGCAGATACGCAGTATTTT. Drawing the rest from reference TRBV5-4 and TRBJ2-3, the complete variable domain is ETGVTQSPTHLIKTRGQQVTLRCSSQSGHNTVSWYQQALGQGPQFIFQYYREEENGRGNFPPRFSGLQFPNYSSELNVNALELDDSALYLCASSLAADTQYFGPGTRLTVL.

The chain carries TRBV6-2 or TRBV6-3 and TRBJ2-1, with 8 positions matching TRBD2. The V gene's germline CDR1 is MNHEY and CDR2 SVGEGT. There are 15 residues in the CDR3. J lost 14 bases, V lost 5 bases, and 17 bases had no gene match. The CDR3 here is CASSPGTSFPFGEFF. The CDR3 DNA follows: TGTGCCAGCAGTCCCGGGACTAGTTTTCCGTTTGGCGAGTTCTTC.

This clonotype has only a few counts. DNA of the CDR3: TGTGCCAGCAGCCCGCGACAGGATCCCTACGAGCAGTACTTC. Translated, it gives CASSPRQDPYEQYF. The V gene is TRBV14, the J gene TRBJ2-7; a possible D gene is TRBD1 (6 bases). This CDR3 spans 14 amino acids. The germline V and J ends were trimmed by 4 bases and 2 bases, with 12 bases remaining between them. Germline V gene data show CDR1 as SGHDN and CDR2 as FVKESK.

This clonotype turned up a few times. The V call is TRBV12-3 or TRBV12-4, the J call TRBJ2-2; TRBD2 might be the D (7 bases). The CDR3 consists of 12 residues. Trimming shortened V by 8 bases and J by 5 bases, and 9 bases separated the two germline ends. CDR3 sequence reads: CASGRGTGELFF. The CDR3 bases are TGTGCCAGCGGGAGGGGGACCGGGGAGCTGTTTTTT.

In its sample, this clonotype was seen many times. The chain has TRBV6-5 and TRBJ1-2, with 7 positions matching TRBD1. CDR1 is MNHEY, CDR2 SVGAGI, per germline. With 2 bases clipped from V and 5 bases from J, the junction kept 8 bases outside the gene matches. The CDR3 has 15 residues. The CDR3, as DNA: TGTGCCAGCAGTTACAAGGCCGGGACAGTGTATGGCTACACCTTC. Protein sequence: CASSYKAGTVYGYTF.

This clonotype showed up many times. V gene TRBV7-3 combines with J gene TRBJ2-7; TRBD2 aligns across 10 bases. V lost 2 bases to trimming and J lost 3 bases; unmatched junction nucleotides: 1. This CDR3 contains 14 residues. Germline-derived CDR1 and CDR2 are SGHTA and FQGTGA. The CDR3: CASSLASGSYEQYF. In DNA, the CDR3 is TGTGCCAGCAGCTTAGCTAGCGGGAGCTACGAGCAGTACTTC.

The rearrangement uses TRBV27 and TRBJ1-1, with a weak D call TRBD1 (5 bases). Germline V gene sequence: CDR1 MNHEY, CDR2 SMNVEV (reference sequence). Trimming left V 5 bases short and J 3 bases short, with 13 bases between. There are 14 residues in the CDR3. This CDR3 reads CASSQMGGDTEAFF. The CDR3 coding sequence is TGTGCCAGCAGTCAAATGGGGGGGGACACTGAAGCTTTCTTT.

V is TRBV4-3 and J is TRBJ2-7, with D possibly being TRBD2 (5 bases). Germline lookup yields CDR1 LGHNA and CDR2 YSLEER. Trimming removed 1 base at V and 0 bases at J, with 13 bases between. This CDR3 contains 16 residues. The CDR3 here is CASSQVRDWSSYEQYF. Written as DNA, the CDR3 is TGCGCCAGCAGCCAAGTTCGGGATTGGAGCTCCTACGAGCAGTACTTC.

In this sample, this clonotype turned up a few times. The V gene is TRBV6-1, the J gene TRBJ2-1, with TRBD2 matching over 7 bases. The CDR3 length is 16 residues. Trimming removed 3 bases from V and 2 bases from J; junction bases left unmatched: 7. Germline-derived CDR1 and CDR2 are MNHNS and SASEGT. Here the CDR3 reads CASSERREWAYNEQFF. CDR3 bases: TGTGCCAGCAGTGAGAGGCGGGAGTGGGCCTACAATGAGCAGTTCTTC.

The chain has TRBV3-1 and TRBJ2-3; no clear D. The CDR3 covers 16 residues. The V gene's germline CDR1 is LGHDT and CDR2 YNNKEL (reference sequence). Trimming cost V 0 bases and J 2 bases, with 12 bases left between them. CDR3 protein: CASSQDLDPYTDTQYF. The CDR3 nucleotides are TGTGCCAGCAGCCAAGATCTCGACCCCTACACAGATACGCAGTATTTT.

With respect to this clonotype: The junction departs from the called germline gene at one end, perhaps through a read error. The genes are TRBV4-3 and TRBJ2-7, with D unclear. Germline-derived CDR1 and CDR2 are LGHNA and YSLEER. There are 14 residues in the CDR3. CDR3 amino acids: CASSQLLGPYDQYF. The CDR3 nucleotides read TGCGCCAGCAGCCAACTCCTAGGTCCTTACGATCAGTACTTC.

There are many counts of this clonotype. The V and J genes are TRBV10-3 and TRBJ2-7, with 7 bases identical to TRBD2. The germline V gene has CDR1 ENHRY and CDR2 SYGVKD. V shed 3 bases and J 4 bases; nucleotides not matched to a gene: 9. This CDR3 has 15 amino acids. CDR3 sequence: CAISDLAEFKYEQYF. CDR3 nucleotides: TGTGCCATCAGTGACCTAGCGGAATTCAAGTACGAGCAGTACTTC.

The chain uses TRBV20-1 and TRBJ2-7; perhaps TRBD1 as D (5 bases). V lost 3 bases and J lost 4, with 13 bases in between. CDR1 is DFQATT and CDR2 is SNEGSKA in the germline V gene (reference sequence). This CDR3 is 13 amino acids long. CDR3 residues: CSARDTADYEQYF. The DNA for the CDR3 is TGCAGTGCTAGGGACACTGCCGATTACGAGCAGTACTTC.